This entry lists 8 T cell receptor beta chains sequenced from one sample in a study of blood T cell repertoires in COVID-19. Repertoires were generated with immunoSEQ multiplex PCR, while TCRdb's copy carries only in-frame clones and drops some. The data hold a few hundred thousand clones, with roughly 90% observed a single time. The sample consisted of PBMCs or T cells enriched from blood (not recorded which). All receptors derive from a woman in her fifties or sixties who had recovered from COVID-19.

The sample holds one count of this clone. V and J are TRBV9 and TRBJ1-5; tentative D call: TRBD1 (6 bases). Trimming took 9 bases from V and 4 from J, leaving 23 bases between them. The CDR3 totals 16 residues. Per the germline V gene, CDR1 is SGDLS and CDR2 is YYNGEE. The CDR3 loop is CATHGFEQGANQPQHF. The CDR3 DNA sequence: TGTGCCACCCACGGGTTCGAACAGGGCGCAAATCAGCCCCAGCATTTT.

The DNA of the CDR3 is TGTGCCAGCAGCCGAACGACAGGGCTTGAGACCCAGTACTTC. This gives the protein CASSRTTGLETQYF. J is TRBJ2-5 and V is TRBV3-1 (or the pseudogene TRBV3-2); 7 bases are a match to TRBD1. CDR3 length: 14 amino acids. V dropped 4 bases and J dropped 5; count of bases not matched to a gene: 7. Looked up from germline, CDR1 is LGHDT and CDR2 is YNNKEL (reference sequence).

This chain connects TRBV7-9 to TRBJ2-1, with D maybe TRBD1 (5 bases). CDR1 is SEHNR, CDR2 FQNEAQ, per germline (reference sequence). The CDR3 extends over 19 amino acids. Trimming took 1 base from V and 6 from J, leaving 25 bases between them. CDR3 DNA sequence: TGTGCCAGCAGCTTAGTTTTAGTTGTTGGGGCAGGAATGGGCAATGAGCAGTTCTTC. This gives the protein CASSLVLVVGAGMGNEQFF.

This clone has a single count. J is TRBJ2-6 and V is TRBV28, with D tentatively TRBD2 (5 bases). The CDR3 is 15 residues long. Germline CDR1 MDHEN, CDR2 SYDVKM. The V end was cut by 6 bases, the J end by 0 bases, with 9 bases between. Here the CDR3 DNA reads TGTGCCAGCAGGCGACGGGACTCTGGGGCCAACGTCCTGACTTTC. Its protein is CASRRRDSGANVLTF.

The chain is built from TRBV14 and TRBJ2-1; TRBD2 matches 16 bases. Germline CDR1 is SGHDN and CDR2 is FVKESK. The length of the CDR3 is 15 residues. V was pared by 4 bases and J by 10 bases, with 4 bases of the junction left unmatched. The CDR3: CASSPGLAGGREQFF. CDR3 bases: TGTGCCAGCAGCCCGGGACTAGCGGGAGGGAGAGAGCAGTTCTTC. The whole variable domain, remainder taken from reference TRBV14 and TRBJ2-1, is EAGVTQFPSHSVIEKGQTVTLRCDPISGHDNLYWYRRVMGKEIKFLLHFVKESKQDESGMPNNRFLAERTGGTYSTLKVQPAELEDSGVYFCASSPGLAGGREQFFGPGTRLTVL.

This clone was detected only once. This chain uses TRBV28 with TRBJ2-3; 10 bases match TRBD2. Germline lookup yields CDR1 MDHEN and CDR2 SYDVKM. V lost 4 bases and J lost 1; bases outside the gene matches: 5. The CDR3 has 16 residues. CDR3 protein: CASSSSGTSGTDTQYF. CDR3 nucleotides: TGTGCCAGCAGTTCGTCCGGGACTAGCGGCACAGATACGCAGTATTTT.

The rearrangement links TRBV5-5 to TRBJ2-5, with 11 nucleotides matching TRBD2. This CDR3 region has 15 residues. Germline V gene lookup returns CDR1 SGHKS and CDR2 YYEKEE (reference sequence). Unmatched junction bases numbered 7, after V lost 4 bases and J lost 5 bases. CDR3 region: CASSRLAGRQETQYF. CDR3 in DNA: TGTGCCAGCAGCCGACTAGCGGGACGCCAGGAGACCCAGTACTTC.

The chain links TRBV29-1 to TRBJ2-2, with D perhaps TRBD1 (7 bases). Germline CDR1 is SQVTM and CDR2 is ANQGSEA. The CDR3 extends over 13 amino acids. The chain's CDR3 is CAFAGQTTGELFF. For the CDR3, the DNA is TGCGCCTTTGCGGGACAGACCACCGGGGAGCTGTTTTTT.